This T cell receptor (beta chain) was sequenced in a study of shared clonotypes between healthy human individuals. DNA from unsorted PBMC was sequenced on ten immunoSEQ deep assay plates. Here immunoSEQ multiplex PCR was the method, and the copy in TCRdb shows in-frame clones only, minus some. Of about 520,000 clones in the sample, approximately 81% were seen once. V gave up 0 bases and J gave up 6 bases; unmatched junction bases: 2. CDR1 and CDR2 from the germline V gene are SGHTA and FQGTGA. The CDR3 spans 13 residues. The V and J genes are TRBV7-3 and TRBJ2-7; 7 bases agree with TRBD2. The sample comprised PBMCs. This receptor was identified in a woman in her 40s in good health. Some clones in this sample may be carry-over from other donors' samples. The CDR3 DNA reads TGTGCCAGCAGCTTAACTGGGGAGGGCGAGCAGTACTTC. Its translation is CASSLTGEGEQYF.